A selection of T cell receptor beta chains follows, all from one sample in a study of response to subunit inactivated influenza vaccine. One entry per CDR3 protein results from TCRdb running MiXCR on the RT-PCR reads. The table has hundreds of thousands of distinct CDR3 sequences, around a sixth seen once. The sequenced sample was PBMCs from blood, obtained less than 13 days after vaccination. The source of these receptors is a man between 50 and 59 years old who received an inactivated influenza vaccine. CDR3s include the opening cysteine and the closing phenylalanine or tryptophan. The D gene is left open where the match is weak. Rows give clone size only sometimes, using once, few, many, or a class for an expanded clone.

j_call,d_call,clone_size,v_call,cdr3_nt,cdr3_aa
TRBJ2-2,-,-,TRBV10-3,TGTGCCATCAGAGGACAGCCAACCGGGGAGCTGTTTTTT,CAIRGQPTGELFF
TRBJ2-7,-,few,TRBV20-1,TGCAGTGCTAGAACCCCACAGGGATTGTCCTACGAGCAGTACTTC,CSARTPQGLSYEQYF
TRBJ2-7,-,few,TRBV25-1,TGTGCCAGCGCCCCCGTCGGGACAACCGAGCAGTACTTC,CASAPVGTTEQYF
TRBJ1-1,TRBD1,-,TRBV7-9,TGTGCCAGCAGCCCGGGACAGGGGTTTGACACTGAAGCTTTCTTT,CASSPGQGFDTEAFF
TRBJ1-1,TRBD1,many,TRBV12-3/TRBV12-4,TGTGCCAGCAGTCATTCCCCCCTCTTCTGGCAGGGGGTATGGAACACTGAAGCTTTCTTT,CASSHSPLFWQGVWNTEAFF
TRBJ1-4,-,-,TRBV11-2,TGTGCCAGCAGCTTAGTCGGCGGGGACCGCCCTAATGAAAAACTGTTTTTT,CASSLVGGDRPNEKLFF
TRBJ1-1,TRBD1,-,TRBV7-6,TGTGCCAGCAGCTTAGAAATCACAGGGGGCACTGAAGCTTTCTTT,CASSLEITGGTEAFF
TRBJ2-2,-,-,TRBV12-3/TRBV12-4,TGTGCCAGCACTCTAACTTTGGGGGTGGCGGCCGGGGAGCTGTTTTTT,CASTLTLGVAAGELFF
TRBJ1-4,-,few,TRBV5-5,TGTGCCAGCAGCTTGGGGAATGAAGAACTGTTTTTT,CASSLGNEELFF
TRBJ2-3,-,-,TRBV5-1,TGCGCCAGCAGCTTGGCACTAGGGGTTGATACGCAGTATTTT,CASSLALGVDTQYF
TRBJ2-1,-,few,TRBV5-1,TGCGCCAGCAGCTTGGCCTACAGACTAGACAATGAGCAGTTCTTC,CASSLAYRLDNEQFF
TRBJ2-1,TRBD2,-,TRBV24-1,TGTGCCACCTATCTCCCCGCGGGAGAAATCAATGAGCAGTTCTTC,CATYLPAGEINEQFF
TRBJ2-7,TRBD2,few,TRBV4-1,TGCGCCAGCAGTCCAGGATTCCACTGGGCCCCTCGGCTAGCGGGAGTCCACGAGCAGTACTTC,CASSPGFHWAPRLAGVHEQYF
TRBJ1-1,-,-,TRBV20-1,TGCAGTGCTACCGAGGAGGGGGGGAACACTGAAGCTTTCTTT,CSATEEGGNTEAFF
TRBJ2-7,TRBD2,-,TRBV9,TGTGCCAGCAGCGTCGGGGCCCAGCGGGACTACTACGAGCAGTACTTC,CASSVGAQRDYYEQYF
TRBJ2-5,-,many,TRBV20-1,TGCAGTGCCAGGGACTCCAGGGAGCTCGGGACCCAGTACTTC,CSARDSRELGTQYF
TRBJ2-1,-,-,TRBV18,TGTGCCAGCTCACCACAGTTCTCGGAGAGCGATGAGCAGTTCTTC,CASSPQFSESDEQFF
TRBJ2-7,TRBD1,-,TRBV27,TGTGCCAGCAGTTTATCGGGACAGTTGATCAAGTACTTC,CASSLSGQLIKYF
TRBJ2-1,-,-,TRBV19,TGTGCCAGTAGTATAGATAGGCTAGCGCAAGCCTACAATGAGCAGTTCTTC,CASSIDRLAQAYNEQFF
TRBJ2-7,TRBD2,-,TRBV15,TGTGCCACCAGGGGGGGGGGCTCCTACGAGCAGTACTTC,CATRGGGSYEQYF
TRBJ1-2,-,few,TRBV20-1,TGCAGTGCTATCGGGAACTATGGCTACACCTTC,CSAIGNYGYTF
TRBJ1-6,-,few,TRBV6-5,TGTGCCAGCAGTTACGCCAGGGGTAATTCACCCCTCCACTTT,CASSYARGNSPLHF
TRBJ2-2,-,-,TRBV6-5,TGTGCCAGCAGTTTGTTGGGGGCAATCACCGGGGAGCTGTTTTTT,CASSLLGAITGELFF
TRBJ2-7,-,once,TRBV15,TGTGCCACCGCCCGGGGAGGAGTAGGTAGTTTCGAGCAGTACTTC,CATARGGVGSFEQYF
TRBJ1-6,-,-,TRBV5-1,TGCGCCAGCAGCGAACCCGGGCCGGAGTCACCCCTCCACTTT,CASSEPGPESPLHF
TRBJ2-7,TRBD1,few,TRBV20-1,TGCAGTGCTAGTCGACAGGGAGAACACTACGAGCAGTACTTC,CSASRQGEHYEQYF
TRBJ2-3,-,few,TRBV12-3/TRBV12-4,TGTGCCAGCAGTGCACGACAGGCGAATAGCACAGATACGCAGTATTTT,CASSARQANSTDTQYF
TRBJ2-7,TRBD2,few,TRBV4-3,TGCGCCAGCAGCCAAGATGTCGGGGGGAGCTCCTACGAGCAGTACTTC,CASSQDVGGSSYEQYF
TRBJ2-5,TRBD2,few,TRBV7-9,TGTGCCAGCAGGGCACTAGCGGGGATCGAAGAGACCCAGTACTTC,CASRALAGIEETQYF
TRBJ2-1,TRBD2,few,TRBV12-3/TRBV12-4,TGTGCCAGCAGTTTAGCGCTAGCGGGTATCAATGAGCAGTTCTTC,CASSLALAGINEQFF
TRBJ1-2,TRBD1,few,TRBV4-1,TGCGCCAGCAGCCAACCACGACAGGGAGGAAACTATGGCTACACCTTC,CASSQPRQGGNYGYTF
TRBJ2-7,-,few,TRBV7-2,TGTGCCAGCAGTTTAACAGCGGGCATCCACGAGCAGTACTTC,CASSLTAGIHEQYF
TRBJ2-1,TRBD1,-,TRBV30,TGTGCCTGGAGCCCCACTTGGGACAGGGTAAGGGATGAGCAGTTCTTC,CAWSPTWDRVRDEQFF
TRBJ1-6,-,few,TRBV5-1,TGCGCCAGCAGCTTGGGTGTAGGCGTTGCGGATTCACCCCTCCACTTT,CASSLGVGVADSPLHF
TRBJ1-5,-,-,TRBV6-5,TGTGCCAGCAGTTACCTGACGGACGGCAATCAGCCCCAGCATTTT,CASSYLTDGNQPQHF
TRBJ2-1,-,-,TRBV5-1,TGCGCCAGCAGCTCGGTCCCCCATGAGCAGTTCTTC,CASSSVPHEQFF